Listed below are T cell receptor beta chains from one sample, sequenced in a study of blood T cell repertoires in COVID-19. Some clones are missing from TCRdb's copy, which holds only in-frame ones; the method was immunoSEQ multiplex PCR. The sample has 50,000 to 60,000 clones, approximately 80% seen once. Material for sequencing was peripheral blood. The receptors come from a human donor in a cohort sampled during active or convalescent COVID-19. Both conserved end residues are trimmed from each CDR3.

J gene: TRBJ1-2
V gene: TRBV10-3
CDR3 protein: AISESGQGSYGYT

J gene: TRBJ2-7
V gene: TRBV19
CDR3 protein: ASRRSSTGAHEQY

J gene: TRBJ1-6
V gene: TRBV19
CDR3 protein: ASSTGTDGSPLH

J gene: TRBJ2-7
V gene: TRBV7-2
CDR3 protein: ASSLDGLAGGPAYEQY

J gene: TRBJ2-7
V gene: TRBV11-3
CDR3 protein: ASSPGQGSFEQY

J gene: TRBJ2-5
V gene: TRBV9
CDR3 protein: ASSPGGPETQY

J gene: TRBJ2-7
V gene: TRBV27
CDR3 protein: ASSLMGLAGGDEQY

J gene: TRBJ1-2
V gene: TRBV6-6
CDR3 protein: ASSPDRAGYT

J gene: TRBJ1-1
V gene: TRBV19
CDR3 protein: ASSGTGLNTEAF

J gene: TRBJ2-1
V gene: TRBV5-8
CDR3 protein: ASSTPGQHNEQF

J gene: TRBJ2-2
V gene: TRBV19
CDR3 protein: ASSWGQGKTGELF

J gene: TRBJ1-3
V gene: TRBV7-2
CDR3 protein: ASSSGSFGNTIY

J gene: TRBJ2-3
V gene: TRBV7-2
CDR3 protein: ASSLTGTSATDTQY

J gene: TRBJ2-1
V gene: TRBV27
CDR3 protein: ASSTTSGGSYNEQF

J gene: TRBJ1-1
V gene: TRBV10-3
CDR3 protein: AISESVGTF

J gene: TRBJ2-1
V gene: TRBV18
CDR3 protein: ASSPGDRLKNEQF

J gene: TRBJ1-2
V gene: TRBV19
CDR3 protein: ASSIDAGINYGYT

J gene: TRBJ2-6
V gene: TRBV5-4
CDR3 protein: ASSLALGGPPGANVLT

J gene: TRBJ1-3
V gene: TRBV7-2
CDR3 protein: ASSLDGGSGNTIY

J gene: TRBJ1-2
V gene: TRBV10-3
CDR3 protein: AITQGDGPYGYT

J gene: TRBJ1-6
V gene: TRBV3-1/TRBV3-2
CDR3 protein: ASSQAGGRNSPLH

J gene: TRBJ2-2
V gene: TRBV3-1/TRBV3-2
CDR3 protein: ASSRRTGASTGELF

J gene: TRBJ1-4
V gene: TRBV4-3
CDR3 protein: ASSQETGSYEKLF

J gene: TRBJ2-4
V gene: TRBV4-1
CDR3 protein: ASSQEELRALAKNIQY

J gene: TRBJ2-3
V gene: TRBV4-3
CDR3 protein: ASSQDSRLASTDTQY

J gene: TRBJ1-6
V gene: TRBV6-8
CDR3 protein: ASSSGGNSPLH

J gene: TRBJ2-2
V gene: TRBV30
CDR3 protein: AWRGGQNTGELF

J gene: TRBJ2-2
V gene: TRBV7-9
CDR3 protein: ASRPTRGGAGTGELF

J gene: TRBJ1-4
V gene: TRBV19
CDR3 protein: ASNYVGGMGEKLF

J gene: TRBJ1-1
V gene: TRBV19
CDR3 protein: ASKTEASMNTEAF

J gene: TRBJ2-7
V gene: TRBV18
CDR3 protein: ASSPPGRTGMY

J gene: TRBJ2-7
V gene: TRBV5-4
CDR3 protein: ASSLGEGKQY

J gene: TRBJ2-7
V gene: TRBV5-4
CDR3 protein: ASSRTGQGFYEQY

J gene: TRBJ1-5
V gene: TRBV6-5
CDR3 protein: ASRSGGDQPQH

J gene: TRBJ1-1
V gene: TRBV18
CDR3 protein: ASSPDGRVAEAF

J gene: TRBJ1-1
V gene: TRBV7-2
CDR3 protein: ASSSGIGQNTEAF

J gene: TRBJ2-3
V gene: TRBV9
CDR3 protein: ASSVQGVTDTQY

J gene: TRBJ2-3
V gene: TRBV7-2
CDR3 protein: ASSFQTYSTDTQY

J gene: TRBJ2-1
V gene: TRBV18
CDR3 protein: ASSPGGQGNSNEQF

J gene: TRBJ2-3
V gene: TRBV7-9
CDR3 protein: ASSLEGSTDTQY

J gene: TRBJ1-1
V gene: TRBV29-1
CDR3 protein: SVERTGGITEAF

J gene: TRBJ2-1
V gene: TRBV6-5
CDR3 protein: ASSPQTGYNEQF